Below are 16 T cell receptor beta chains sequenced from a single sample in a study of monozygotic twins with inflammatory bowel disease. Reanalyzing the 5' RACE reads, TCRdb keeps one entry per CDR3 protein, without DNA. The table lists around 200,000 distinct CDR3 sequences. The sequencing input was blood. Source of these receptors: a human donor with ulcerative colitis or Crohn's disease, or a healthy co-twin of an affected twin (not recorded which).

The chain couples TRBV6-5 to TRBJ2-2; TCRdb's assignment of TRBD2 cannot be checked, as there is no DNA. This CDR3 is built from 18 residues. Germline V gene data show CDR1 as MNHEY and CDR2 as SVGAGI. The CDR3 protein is CASSYYSSGGAGTGELFF.

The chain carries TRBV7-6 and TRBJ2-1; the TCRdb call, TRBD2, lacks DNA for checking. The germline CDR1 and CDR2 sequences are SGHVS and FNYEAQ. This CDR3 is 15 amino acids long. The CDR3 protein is CASSPAGLSYNEQFF.

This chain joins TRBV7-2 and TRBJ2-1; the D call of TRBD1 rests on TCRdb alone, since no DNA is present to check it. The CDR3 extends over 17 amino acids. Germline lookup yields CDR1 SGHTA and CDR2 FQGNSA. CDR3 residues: CASSLSFVGGQRNEQFF.

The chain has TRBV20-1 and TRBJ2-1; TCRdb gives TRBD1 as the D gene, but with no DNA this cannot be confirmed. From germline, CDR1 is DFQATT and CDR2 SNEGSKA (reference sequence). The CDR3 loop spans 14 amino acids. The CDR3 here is CSAAGTGSRNEQFF.

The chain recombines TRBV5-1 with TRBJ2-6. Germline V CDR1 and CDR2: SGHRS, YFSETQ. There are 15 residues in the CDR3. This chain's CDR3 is CASSSAYSGANVLTF.

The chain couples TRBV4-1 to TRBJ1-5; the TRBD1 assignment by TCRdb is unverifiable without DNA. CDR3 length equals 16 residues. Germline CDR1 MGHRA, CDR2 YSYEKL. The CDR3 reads CASSRNPGQDNQPQHF.

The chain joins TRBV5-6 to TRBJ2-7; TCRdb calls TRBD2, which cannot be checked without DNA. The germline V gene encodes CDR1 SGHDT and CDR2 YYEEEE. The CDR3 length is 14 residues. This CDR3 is CASSLGGESYEQYF.

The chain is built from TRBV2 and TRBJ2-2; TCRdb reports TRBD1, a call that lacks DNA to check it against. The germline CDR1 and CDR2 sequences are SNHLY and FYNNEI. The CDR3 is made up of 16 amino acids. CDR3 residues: CASIEGQLTNTGELFF.

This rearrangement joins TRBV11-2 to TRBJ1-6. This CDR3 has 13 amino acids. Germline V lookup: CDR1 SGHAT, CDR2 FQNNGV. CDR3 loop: CASSSYYNSPLHF.

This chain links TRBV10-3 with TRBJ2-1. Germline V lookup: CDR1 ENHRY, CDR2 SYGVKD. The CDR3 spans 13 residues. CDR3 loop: CAISEMQYNEQFF.

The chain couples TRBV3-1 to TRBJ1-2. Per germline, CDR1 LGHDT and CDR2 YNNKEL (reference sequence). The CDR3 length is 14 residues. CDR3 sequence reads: CASSQRAEPDGYTF.

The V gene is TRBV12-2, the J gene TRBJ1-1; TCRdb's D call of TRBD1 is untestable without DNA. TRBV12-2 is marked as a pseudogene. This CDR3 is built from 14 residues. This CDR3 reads CASRLENTGYEAFF.

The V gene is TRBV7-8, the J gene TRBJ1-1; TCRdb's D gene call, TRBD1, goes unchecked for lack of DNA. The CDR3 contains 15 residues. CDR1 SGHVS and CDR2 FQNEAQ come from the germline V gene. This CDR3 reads CASSLMGREDTEAFF.

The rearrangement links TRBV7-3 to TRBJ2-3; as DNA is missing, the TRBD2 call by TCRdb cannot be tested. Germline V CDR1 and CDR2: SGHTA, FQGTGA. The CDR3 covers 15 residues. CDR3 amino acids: CASTQLGENTDTQYF.

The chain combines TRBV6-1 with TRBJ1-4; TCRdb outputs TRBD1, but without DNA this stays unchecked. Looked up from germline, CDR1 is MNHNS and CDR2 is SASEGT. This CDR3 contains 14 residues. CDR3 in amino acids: CASRNRGPGEKLFF.

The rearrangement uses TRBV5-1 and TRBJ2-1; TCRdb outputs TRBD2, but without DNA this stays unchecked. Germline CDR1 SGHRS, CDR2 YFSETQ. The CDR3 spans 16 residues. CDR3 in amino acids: CASSLTTSGGQDEQFF. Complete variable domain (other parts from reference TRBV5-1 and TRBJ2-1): KAGVTQTPRYLIKTRGQQVTLSCSPISGHRSVSWYQQTPGQGLQFLFEYFSETQRNKGNFPGRFSGRQFSNSRSEMNVSTLELGDSALYLCASSLTTSGGQDEQFFGPGTRLTVL.